The TCR beta chain under discussion was sequenced for a study of a mutant IDH1 vaccine in newly diagnosed glioma. Germline V gene lookup returns CDR1 KGHSH and CDR2 LQKENI. Trimming left V 5 bases short and J 0 bases short, with 7 bases between. The CDR3 sequence is 13 residues long. TCRdb's table, derived via immunoSEQ multiplex PCR, lists solely in-frame clones and lacks some. The sample has tens of thousands of clones, roughly four fifths seen once. Time point specified: baseline, week 1 (first vaccination visit). Treatment: pre-vaccination baseline after standard-of-care therapy. This receptor was obtained from a man between 35 and 55 years old with glioma. Some clones in this sample may be carry-over from other donors' samples. Source: PBMCs, taken from a glioma patient treated with radiotherapy, temozolomide or both. J is TRBJ1-1 and V is TRBV18, with no clear D. The CDR3 reads CASSRDLNTEAFF. CDR3 DNA sequence: TGTGCCAGCTCAAGAGATTTGAACACTGAAGCTTTCTTT.